These T cell receptor beta chains were read from a single sample in a study of regulatory T cells in long-lasting Graves disease. TCRdb reanalysed the multiplex PCR reads using MiXCR and keeps one entry per CDR3 protein. The table includes roughly 400,000 distinct CDR3 sequences, over 20% detected once. The starting material was peripheral blood mononuclear cells (PBMCs), obtained when the disease was refractory, from a patient treated with antithyroid drugs. The source is a female donor with Graves disease. Each CDR3 is given with its conserved first and last residue. A D gene is named only where the DNA matches it firmly. Clone size appears in some rows only: once, few, many, or a class for an expanded clone.

>TRBD1|TRBJ1-1|few|TRBV5-5
TGTGCCAGCAGCTTGGGGCAGGGGGCCGTTGAAGCTTTCTTT
CASSLGQGAVEAFF
>TRBD2|TRBJ2-2|many|TRBV24-1
TGTGCCACCAGTGATCCGCCTAGCGGAAGGGGCACCGGGGAGCTGTTTTTT
CATSDPPSGRGTGELFF
>NA|TRBJ2-3|NA|TRBV3-1
TGTGCCAGCAGCGATAGGCAGGAGTTAGATACGCAGTATTTT
CASSDRQELDTQYF
>NA|TRBJ1-1|many|TRBV14
TGTGCCAGCAGCCGACTAACGCCAACACAGAACACTGAAGCTTTCTTT
CASSRLTPTQNTEAFF
>TRBD1|TRBJ1-5|many|TRBV12-3/TRBV12-4
TGTGCCAGCAGTTCGACAGGGGGGCCCCAGCATTTT
CASSSTGGPQHF
>TRBD2|TRBJ2-7|NA|TRBV7-6
TGTGCCAGCAGCGCCGGGACTAGAAACTACGAGCAGTACTTC
CASSAGTRNYEQYF
>TRBD2|TRBJ2-7|few|TRBV7-9
TGTGCCAGCAGTCCGGCACCGGGACTAGCTCACTACGAGCAGTACTTC
CASSPAPGLAHYEQYF
>NA|TRBJ2-7|NA|TRBV5-1
TGCGCCAGCAGCTTGGAGCGTCCCTTGGACGAGCAGTACTTC
CASSLERPLDEQYF
>TRBD2|TRBJ2-5|NA|TRBV7-6
TGTGCCAGCAACCGACTAGCGGGAGTGAGGGAGACCCAGTACTTC
CASNRLAGVRETQYF
>NA|TRBJ2-4|many|TRBV12-3/TRBV12-4
TGTGCCAGCAGTTTGGCGAGAAACATTCAGTACTTC
CASSLARNIQYF
>TRBD1|TRBJ1-5|many|TRBV12-3/TRBV12-4
TGTGCCAGCAGTTTAGCGGGAGACAGGGGAAACCAGCCCCAGCATTTT
CASSLAGDRGNQPQHF
>NA|TRBJ1-4|many|TRBV11-2
TGTGCCAGCAGCTTCGAGCCGTTCGATGAAAAACTGTTTTTT
CASSFEPFDEKLFF
>NA|TRBJ2-6|many|TRBV2
TGTGCCAGCAGGGACTCTGGGGCCAACGTCCTGACTTTC
CASRDSGANVLTF
>NA|TRBJ1-1|few|TRBV15
TGTGCCACCAGCAGAGCACAGGGAACTGAAGCTTTCTTT
CATSRAQGTEAFF
>NA|TRBJ1-4|NA|TRBV3-1
TGTGCCAGCAGCCAGACAGGCGCCAATGAAAAACTGTTTTTT
CASSQTGANEKLFF
>NA|TRBJ2-7|many|TRBV20-1
TGCAGTGCCGCTGGGGGGGCGGGAGACGAGCAGTACTTC
CSAAGGAGDEQYF
>TRBD2|TRBJ2-7|many|TRBV24-1
TGTGCCACTGCCGGGACTAGCGACTCCTACGAGCAGTACTTC
CATAGTSDSYEQYF
>NA|TRBJ2-3|NA|TRBV20-1
TGCAGTGCTACCCCGGGGGGCACAGATACGCAGTATTTT
CSATPGGTDTQYF
>TRBD2|TRBJ2-5|many|TRBV2
TGTGCCAGCCGAATCAAAACTAGCGGGAGAGAGACCCAGTACTTC
CASRIKTSGRETQYF
>NA|TRBJ2-2|many|TRBV28
TGTGCCAGCAGTTTCCCCGCAGGAAGCAGAACGAACACCGGGGAGCTGTTTTTT
CASSFPAGSRTNTGELFF
>NA|TRBJ2-2|NA|TRBV6-2/TRBV6-3
TGTGCCAGCAGTGGGCCACAGGGGAACACCGGGGAGCTGTTTTTT
CASSGPQGNTGELFF
>NA|TRBJ2-3|NA|TRBV3-1
TGTGCCAGCAGCCAATCACGTGGGAGAGTCCCAGATACGCAGTATTTT
CASSQSRGRVPDTQYF
>TRBD1|TRBJ1-4|few|TRBV18
TGTGCCAGCTCACTGGGGACAGCCGCTAATGAAAAACTGTTTTTT
CASSLGTAANEKLFF
>NA|TRBJ1-1|NA|TRBV2
TGTGCCAGCACCCCCCCGGGCGGCACTGAAGCTTTCTTT
CASTPPGGTEAFF
>TRBD2|TRBJ2-7|NA|TRBV30
TGTGCCTGGGGGACTAGCGGGAGCTACGAGCAGTACTTC
CAWGTSGSYEQYF
>NA|TRBJ2-5|many|TRBV2
TGTGCCAGCTGGGCGGGCAATAGCGGAGAGACCCAGTACTTC
CASWAGNSGETQYF
>TRBD2|TRBJ2-7|many|TRBV28
TGTGCCAGCAGCAGACTAGCGGGGATCGAAAAGCAGTACTTC
CASSRLAGIEKQYF
>TRBD1|TRBJ2-3|NA|TRBV5-1
TGCGCCAGCAGCTTGAACGGACAGGGGATCACAGATACGCAGTATTTT
CASSLNGQGITDTQYF
>TRBD1|TRBJ2-6|many|TRBV28
TGTGCCAGCATCCGAGGACAGGGGGCTCCCCACGGGGCCAACGTCCTGACTTTC
CASIRGQGAPHGANVLTF
>NA|TRBJ1-1|NA|TRBV20-1
TGCAGTGCTAGGTCCGGGGGGCCGGCCACTGAAGCTTTCTTT
CSARSGGPATEAFF
>TRBD1|TRBJ2-7|many|TRBV15
TGTGCCACCAGCATTGAGGGGGCTAGCAAGTACGAGCAGTACTTC
CATSIEGASKYEQYF
>NA|TRBJ2-3|NA|TRBV7-8
TGTGCCAGCAGCTTAAGGTTCGGGTCAGGCCACAGCACAGATACGCAGTATTTT
CASSLRFGSGHSTDTQYF
>TRBD1|TRBJ2-7|many|TRBV28
TGTGCCAGCAGTGACAGGGGAGTTACCTACGAGCAGTACTTC
CASSDRGVTYEQYF
>NA|TRBJ2-2|NA|TRBV11-2
TGTGCCAGCAGCTTAGAAAGGGTTGCGAACACCGGGGAGCTGTTTTTT
CASSLERVANTGELFF
>NA|TRBJ2-7|few|TRBV28
TGTGCCAGCAGCCCCCCCCCGTGGTACGAGCAGTACTTC
CASSPPPWYEQYF
>NA|TRBJ2-5|few|TRBV3-1
TGTGCCAGCAGCCAGGAGTCGGTAGCGGCCCAAGAGACCCAGTACTTC
CASSQESVAAQETQYF
>TRBD2|TRBJ2-1|NA|TRBV3-1
TGTGCCAGCAGCCAAAGCCTCTATACTAGCGGGTCCTCGGGAAATGAGCAGTTCTTC
CASSQSLYTSGSSGNEQFF
>TRBD2|TRBJ2-7|NA|TRBV3-1
TGTGCCAGCAGTTCTAGCGGGAGCTCCTACGAGCAGTGCTTC
CASSSSGSSYEQCF
>NA|TRBJ1-6|few|TRBV14
TGTGCCAGCAGCCAAGGCGGGGTCTGGGGTAATTCACCCCTCCACTTT
CASSQGGVWGNSPLHF
>TRBD1|TRBJ2-7|few|TRBV9
TGTGCCAGCAGCGAGGGGGTGGACAGGGTGAGCTCCTACGAGCAGTACTTC
CASSEGVDRVSSYEQYF
>NA|TRBJ2-7|NA|TRBV6-1
TGTGCCAGCACCTCAGGACAGATCTACGAGCAGTACTTC
CASTSGQIYEQYF
>NA|TRBJ2-2|many|TRBV2
TGTGCCAGCAGGTCGAACACCGGGGAGCTGTTTTTT
CASRSNTGELFF
>NA|TRBJ2-3|NA|TRBV28
TGTGCCAGCAGTTTTGGGGACGCAGATACGCAGTATTTT
CASSFGDADTQYF
>TRBD2|TRBJ2-1|NA|TRBV3-1
TGTGCCAGCAGCGAAAGCTACGGGACTAGCGGAAGCTCCTACAATGAGCAGTTCTTC
CASSESYGTSGSSYNEQFF
>NA|TRBJ2-7|few|TRBV13
TGTGCCAGCAGCTTAGTGTCCGAGCAGTACTTC
CASSLVSEQYF
>TRBD1|TRBJ1-1|few|TRBV9
TGTGCCAGCAGCGTAGCTACAGGGGGGGGCACTGAAGCTTTCTTT
CASSVATGGGTEAFF
>NA|TRBJ1-5|few|TRBV20-1
TGCAGTGCTAAGGTGGCCGAGCGTAGCAATCAGCCCCAGCATTTT
CSAKVAERSNQPQHF
>NA|TRBJ2-3|NA|TRBV12-3/TRBV12-4
TGTGCCAGCAGTTCGGTAGCGGCAAGGGGAGATACGCAGTATTTT
CASSSVAARGDTQYF
>TRBD1|TRBJ2-5|NA|TRBV5-4
TGTGCCAGCAGCTTGGGACAGGGGGCGGAGGAGACCCAGTACTTC
CASSLGQGAEETQYF
>TRBD1|TRBJ2-7|many|TRBV28
TGTGCCAGCAGCCTGGGACAGTCGAGCGAGCAGTACTTC
CASSLGQSSEQYF
>NA|TRBJ2-7|NA|TRBV7-9
TGTGCCAGCAGCTCTCGACACTCCTACGAGCAGTACTTC
CASSSRHSYEQYF
>TRBD1|TRBJ2-7|many|TRBV2
TGTGCCAGCTCGGTTCTCCGGGACAGGTTTAGTGCCTACGAGCAGTACTTC
CASSVLRDRFSAYEQYF
>NA|TRBJ2-3|NA|TRBV7-8
TGTGCCAGCAGCTCTGAGACCGTTTCTACGCAGTATTTT
CASSSETVSTQYF